These T cell receptor beta chains were read from a single sample in a study of blood T cell repertoires in COVID-19. TCRdb's table, derived via immunoSEQ multiplex PCR, lists solely in-frame clones and lacks some. The table has 150,000 to 200,000 clones, 88% seen once; the top ten hold roughly 25%. Sequencing input: peripheral blood. These receptors originate from a man in his 60s with acute or convalescent COVID-19. CDR3s include the opening cysteine and the closing phenylalanine or tryptophan. A D gene is named only where the DNA matches it firmly. Not all rows give a size; the values are once, few, many and, for expanded clones, a class.

v_call: TRBV5-1; j_call: TRBJ1-6; d_call: .; clone_size: once; cdr3_nt: TGCGCCAGTTCACTAGGGGGGGGCCGTGGGTCACCCCTCCACTTT; cdr3_aa: CASSLGGGRGSPLHF
v_call: TRBV3-1/TRBV3-2; j_call: TRBJ1-1; d_call: TRBD1; clone_size: .; cdr3_nt: TGTGCCAGCAGCCCGACAGGGGGCAACACTGAAGCTTTCTTT; cdr3_aa: CASSPTGGNTEAFF
v_call: TRBV14; j_call: TRBJ2-5; d_call: .; clone_size: .; cdr3_nt: TGTGCCAGCAGCCAAGAGGTGGGCGGCCGGGGGACCCAGTACTTC; cdr3_aa: CASSQEVGGRGTQYF
v_call: TRBV7-3; j_call: TRBJ2-7; d_call: TRBD2; clone_size: .; cdr3_nt: TGTGCCAGCAGCGCGAGCGGGAGCTACGAGCAGTACTTC; cdr3_aa: CASSASGSYEQYF
v_call: TRBV30; j_call: TRBJ1-1; d_call: .; clone_size: .; cdr3_nt: TGTGCCTGGAGATCAAGTCGGGTGATGAACACTGAAGCTTTCTTT; cdr3_aa: CAWRSSRVMNTEAFF
v_call: TRBV19; j_call: TRBJ2-3; d_call: .; clone_size: .; cdr3_nt: TGTGCCAGTAATGAGGGGAGGACAGATACGCAGTATTTT; cdr3_aa: CASNEGRTDTQYF
v_call: TRBV4-1; j_call: TRBJ2-3; d_call: .; clone_size: few; cdr3_nt: TGCGCCAGCAGCCAAGCGGACAGCTTGCATACGCAGTATTTT; cdr3_aa: CASSQADSLHTQYF
v_call: TRBV2; j_call: TRBJ1-1; d_call: TRBD1; clone_size: .; cdr3_nt: TGTGCCAGCAGTCGTCGGACAGGGGCGGGGATGAGCACTGAAGCTTTCTTT; cdr3_aa: CASSRRTGAGMSTEAFF
v_call: TRBV7-8; j_call: TRBJ1-1; d_call: .; clone_size: .; cdr3_nt: TGTGCCAGCAGCTTAGGGCAGGCGGGCACTGAAGCTTTCTTT; cdr3_aa: CASSLGQAGTEAFF
v_call: TRBV5-1; j_call: TRBJ1-2; d_call: .; clone_size: .; cdr3_nt: TGCGCCAGCAGCTTGGAGGGCAGGGTGGGAACGGCTAACTATGGCTACACCTTC; cdr3_aa: CASSLEGRVGTANYGYTF
v_call: TRBV24-1; j_call: TRBJ2-3; d_call: .; clone_size: .; cdr3_nt: TGTGCCACCAGTGCCGCCCGGGGCACAGATACGCAGTATTTT; cdr3_aa: CATSAARGTDTQYF
v_call: TRBV3-1/TRBV3-2; j_call: TRBJ1-2; d_call: .; clone_size: .; cdr3_nt: TGTGCCAGCAGCCAAAGAGGGGGAGATGGCTACACCTTC; cdr3_aa: CASSQRGGDGYTF
v_call: TRBV10-3; j_call: TRBJ2-7; d_call: .; clone_size: .; cdr3_nt: TGTGCCATCAAAGATGAGACAGACTACGAGCAGTACTTC; cdr3_aa: CAIKDETDYEQYF
v_call: TRBV3-1/TRBV3-2; j_call: TRBJ1-1; d_call: .; clone_size: once; cdr3_nt: TGTGCCAGCCGGGATTCCGAGACTGAAGCTTTCTTT; cdr3_aa: CASRDSETEAFF
v_call: TRBV10-3; j_call: TRBJ1-3; d_call: TRBD1; clone_size: .; cdr3_nt: TGTGCCATCACCTCGACAGGGGGAGGAAACACCATATATTTT; cdr3_aa: CAITSTGGGNTIYF
v_call: TRBV6-5; j_call: TRBJ1-5; d_call: TRBD1; clone_size: .; cdr3_nt: TGTGCCAGCAGGGGACAGGGACGGAATCAGCCCCAGCATTTT; cdr3_aa: CASRGQGRNQPQHF
v_call: TRBV7-3; j_call: TRBJ2-1; d_call: TRBD1; clone_size: .; cdr3_nt: TGTGCCAGCAGCCGTACAGGGGATCACAATGAGCAGTTCTTC; cdr3_aa: CASSRTGDHNEQFF
v_call: TRBV5-1; j_call: TRBJ2-5; d_call: TRBD1; clone_size: .; cdr3_nt: TGCGCCAGCAGCTTGACCGGGACAGGGGAAGAGACCCAGTACTTC; cdr3_aa: CASSLTGTGEETQYF
v_call: TRBV6-5; j_call: TRBJ2-4; d_call: .; clone_size: .; cdr3_nt: TGTGCCAGCAGTTACTCCGGGAGAAAGGACATTCAGTACTTC; cdr3_aa: CASSYSGRKDIQYF
v_call: TRBV5-6; j_call: TRBJ2-5; d_call: .; clone_size: .; cdr3_nt: TGTGCCAGCAGCTTGGGGGGGCTATGGGAGACCCAGTACTTC; cdr3_aa: CASSLGGLWETQYF
v_call: TRBV5-1; j_call: TRBJ2-2; d_call: TRBD1; clone_size: .; cdr3_nt: TGCGCCAGCAGCTTGCCAGGGACAGGGGTCCCCGGGGAGCTGTTTTTT; cdr3_aa: CASSLPGTGVPGELFF
v_call: TRBV2; j_call: TRBJ1-2; d_call: .; clone_size: .; cdr3_nt: TGTGCCAGCACGCAGACAGGAGATGGCTACACCTTC; cdr3_aa: CASTQTGDGYTF
v_call: TRBV2; j_call: TRBJ2-1; d_call: .; clone_size: .; cdr3_nt: TGTGCCAGCAGTGAAGCTCTCGGGGTAAATGAGCAGTTCTTC; cdr3_aa: CASSEALGVNEQFF
v_call: TRBV15; j_call: TRBJ1-1; d_call: .; clone_size: .; cdr3_nt: TGTGCCACCAGCACTTCGGGTGGGGAAGCTTTCTTT; cdr3_aa: CATSTSGGEAFF
v_call: TRBV11-2; j_call: TRBJ2-5; d_call: .; clone_size: few; cdr3_nt: TGTGCCAGCAGCTTAGTACGGACTCCAAATGGAGAGACCCAGTACTTC; cdr3_aa: CASSLVRTPNGETQYF
v_call: TRBV6-1; j_call: TRBJ1-3; d_call: TRBD1; clone_size: once; cdr3_nt: TGTGCCAGCAGTGACAAACAGGGGCTAGTCTCTGGAAACACCATATATTTT; cdr3_aa: CASSDKQGLVSGNTIYF
v_call: TRBV25-1; j_call: TRBJ2-2; d_call: .; clone_size: once; cdr3_nt: TGTGCCAGCAGTGCCCCGGGGGGCCTCCGGGAGCTGTTTTTT; cdr3_aa: CASSAPGGLRELFF
v_call: TRBV6-2/TRBV6-3; j_call: TRBJ2-1; d_call: TRBD2; clone_size: .; cdr3_nt: TGTGCCAGCAGCCTCGGACTAGCGGGAGGAAATGAGCAGTTCTTC; cdr3_aa: CASSLGLAGGNEQFF
v_call: TRBV27; j_call: TRBJ1-1; d_call: .; clone_size: .; cdr3_nt: TGTGCCAGCAGTCTCCGGGAGAACACTGAAGCTTTCTTT; cdr3_aa: CASSLRENTEAFF
v_call: TRBV4-1; j_call: TRBJ1-5; d_call: TRBD1; clone_size: .; cdr3_nt: TGCGCCAGCAGCCAACCGAGGGACAGGAGCAATCAGCCCCAGCATTTT; cdr3_aa: CASSQPRDRSNQPQHF
v_call: TRBV24-1; j_call: TRBJ2-5; d_call: TRBD2; clone_size: .; cdr3_nt: TGTGCCACCTCACGGACTAGCGAGGAGACCCAGTACTTC; cdr3_aa: CATSRTSEETQYF
v_call: TRBV2; j_call: TRBJ2-2; d_call: .; clone_size: .; cdr3_nt: TGTGCCAGCAGTGATCCCATTTTACGTCGGACCGGGGAGCTGTTTTTT; cdr3_aa: CASSDPILRRTGELFF
v_call: TRBV18; j_call: TRBJ2-7; d_call: TRBD1; clone_size: .; cdr3_nt: TGTGCCAGCTCACAGGGGACAGCCTACGAGCAGTACTTC; cdr3_aa: CASSQGTAYEQYF
v_call: TRBV24-1; j_call: TRBJ1-2; d_call: TRBD1; clone_size: .; cdr3_nt: TGTGCCACCAGTGACTCGGGACAGAACTATGGCTACACCTTC; cdr3_aa: CATSDSGQNYGYTF
v_call: TRBV12-5; j_call: TRBJ2-2; d_call: TRBD1; clone_size: .; cdr3_nt: TGTGCTAGTGGTTTGGGGACAGGAAACACCGGGGAGCTGTTTTTT; cdr3_aa: CASGLGTGNTGELFF
v_call: TRBV5-4; j_call: TRBJ2-2; d_call: .; clone_size: once; cdr3_nt: TGTGCCAGCAGCTGGGCTGCCACCGGGGAGCTGTTTTTT; cdr3_aa: CASSWAATGELFF
v_call: TRBV2; j_call: TRBJ1-4; d_call: .; clone_size: .; cdr3_nt: TGTGCCAGCAGACAGAAGGATGTTAATGAAAAACTGTTTTTT; cdr3_aa: CASRQKDVNEKLFF
v_call: TRBV5-1; j_call: TRBJ2-3; d_call: .; clone_size: .; cdr3_nt: TGCGCCAGCAGCAAGGGAGGTTCTAGCACAGATACGCAGTATTTT; cdr3_aa: CASSKGGSSTDTQYF
v_call: TRBV5-1; j_call: TRBJ2-2; d_call: .; clone_size: .; cdr3_nt: TGCGCCAGCAGTTCTACCGGGGAGCTGTTTTTT; cdr3_aa: CASSSTGELFF
v_call: TRBV28; j_call: TRBJ2-1; d_call: TRBD1; clone_size: .; cdr3_nt: TGTGCCAGCAGGCAATCCGGGACAGGGGTAGACAATGAGCAGTTCTTC; cdr3_aa: CASRQSGTGVDNEQFF
v_call: TRBV6-5; j_call: TRBJ2-4; d_call: TRBD2; clone_size: once; cdr3_nt: TGTGCCAGCTCTGACCTGGCGGGGGGCATTCAGTACTTC; cdr3_aa: CASSDLAGGIQYF
v_call: TRBV2; j_call: TRBJ2-1; d_call: TRBD2; clone_size: few; cdr3_nt: TGTGCCAGCAGTCTCTCGACTAGCGGGTCCTCCTACAATGAGCAGTTCTTC; cdr3_aa: CASSLSTSGSSYNEQFF
v_call: TRBV7-6; j_call: TRBJ1-2; d_call: .; clone_size: few; cdr3_nt: TGTGCCAGCAGCTTAGGGCCCCGGCGGTATGGCTACACCTTC; cdr3_aa: CASSLGPRRYGYTF
v_call: TRBV7-9; j_call: TRBJ2-3; d_call: .; clone_size: .; cdr3_nt: TGTGCCAGCAGACTCAAACTTAGCACAGATACGCAGTATTTT; cdr3_aa: CASRLKLSTDTQYF
v_call: TRBV7-9; j_call: TRBJ1-1; d_call: .; clone_size: .; cdr3_nt: TGTGCCAGCAGCTGGAGGGGGGGGAACACTGAAGCTTTCTTT; cdr3_aa: CASSWRGGNTEAFF
v_call: TRBV24-1; j_call: TRBJ2-1; d_call: .; clone_size: .; cdr3_nt: TGTGCCACCAGTGCCCGGCGGAATGAGCAGTTCTTC; cdr3_aa: CATSARRNEQFF
v_call: TRBV11-3; j_call: TRBJ2-7; d_call: .; clone_size: .; cdr3_nt: TGTGCCAGCAGCTTTGGCGGGAATCGTTACGAGCAGTACTTC; cdr3_aa: CASSFGGNRYEQYF
v_call: TRBV27; j_call: TRBJ1-4; d_call: TRBD1; clone_size: few; cdr3_nt: TGTGCCAGCAGTTACAGGGGGCGGAACAACAACTATAATGAAAAACTGTTTTTT; cdr3_aa: CASSYRGRNNNYNEKLFF
v_call: TRBV3-1/TRBV3-2; j_call: TRBJ2-2; d_call: .; clone_size: .; cdr3_nt: TGTGCCAGCAGCCAAGTAGTCGGGAGTGATTACCCCGGGGAGCTGTTTTTT; cdr3_aa: CASSQVVGSDYPGELFF
v_call: TRBV7-8; j_call: TRBJ1-5; d_call: TRBD1; clone_size: .; cdr3_nt: TGTGCCAGCAGCCCGGACAGGGGGAGCAATCAGCCCCAGCATTTT; cdr3_aa: CASSPDRGSNQPQHF
v_call: TRBV27; j_call: TRBJ2-3; d_call: TRBD2; clone_size: .; cdr3_nt: TGTGCCAGCACTTTCCTAGCGGGAGGGTTCACAGATACGCAGTATTTT; cdr3_aa: CASTFLAGGFTDTQYF
v_call: TRBV4-1; j_call: TRBJ1-2; d_call: .; clone_size: .; cdr3_nt: TGCGCCAGCAGCCTCTTACCTCTAGGCCCGGGAGGTAACTATGGCTACACCTTC; cdr3_aa: CASSLLPLGPGGNYGYTF
v_call: TRBV19; j_call: TRBJ2-2; d_call: TRBD2; clone_size: .; cdr3_nt: TGTGCCAGTAGGCCGGGACTAGCGGGACGGACCGGGGAGCTGTTTTTT; cdr3_aa: CASRPGLAGRTGELFF
v_call: TRBV30; j_call: TRBJ2-5; d_call: TRBD2; clone_size: .; cdr3_nt: TGTGCCTGGAGTGTTGCGGGGGGGCTGATTTTAGAGACCCAGTACTTC; cdr3_aa: CAWSVAGGLILETQYF
v_call: TRBV30; j_call: TRBJ1-4; d_call: .; clone_size: .; cdr3_nt: TGTGCCTGCCCCCGGGGGAGGGGTGAAAAACTGTTTTTT; cdr3_aa: CACPRGRGEKLFF
v_call: TRBV28; j_call: TRBJ1-4; d_call: TRBD1; clone_size: .; cdr3_nt: TGTGCCAGCAGGAGACAGGGTCCTAATGAAAAACTGTTTTTT; cdr3_aa: CASRRQGPNEKLFF
v_call: TRBV29-1; j_call: TRBJ2-1; d_call: TRBD2; clone_size: .; cdr3_nt: TGCAGCGCCCTAGCGGGGGACTACAATGAGCAGTTCTTC; cdr3_aa: CSALAGDYNEQFF
v_call: TRBV7-9; j_call: TRBJ1-1; d_call: .; clone_size: .; cdr3_nt: TGTGCCAGCAGCTTAGATCCAAAAGAGGCTTTCTTT; cdr3_aa: CASSLDPKEAFF
v_call: TRBV5-5; j_call: TRBJ1-3; d_call: TRBD1; clone_size: .; cdr3_nt: TGTGCCAGCAGCTGGGACAGGTACTCTGGAAACACCATATATTTT; cdr3_aa: CASSWDRYSGNTIYF
v_call: TRBV5-1; j_call: TRBJ2-5; d_call: TRBD2; clone_size: .; cdr3_nt: TGCGCCAGCAGCTTGGGGGCTAGCGGGAGGGAGACCCAGTACTTC; cdr3_aa: CASSLGASGRETQYF